The rows below give T cell receptor beta chains drawn from one sample of a study of T cell repertoires in ileal Crohn's disease. Method: immunoSEQ multiplex PCR; TCRdb's copy keeps in-frame clones and lacks some. The data contain about 5,600 clones, approximately 86% of them seen just once; the ten biggest clones take up 9% to 10%. Material: ileal tissue. These receptors all come from an adult with Crohn's disease. Both conserved end residues are part of each CDR3. D genes are given only for firm matches. The size of a clone is reported for some rows only, either as once, few or many, or as a class for expanded clones.

clone size: .; V gene: TRBV27; J gene: TRBJ2-7; D gene: TRBD2; CDR3 DNA: TGTGCCAGCAGTTTAACTAGCGGGGGGTACGAGCAGTACTTC; CDR3 protein: CASSLTSGGYEQYF
clone size: .; V gene: TRBV5-4; J gene: TRBJ2-6; D gene: .; CDR3 DNA: TGTGCCAGCAGCTCCGCGGGGGCGGCTATCTCTGGGGCCAACGTCCTGACTTTC; CDR3 protein: CASSSAGAAISGANVLTF
clone size: once; V gene: TRBV6-1; J gene: TRBJ1-3; D gene: TRBD1; CDR3 DNA: TGTGCCAGCAGTGAACAGGGGGACGGAAACACCATATATTTT; CDR3 protein: CASSEQGDGNTIYF
clone size: .; V gene: TRBV5-4; J gene: TRBJ2-2; D gene: TRBD2; CDR3 DNA: TGTGCCAGCAGCCCCGGGACTAGCGATGGAAAGCTGTTTTTT; CDR3 protein: CASSPGTSDGKLFF
clone size: .; V gene: TRBV4-3; J gene: TRBJ2-1; D gene: TRBD2; CDR3 DNA: TGCGCCAGCAGCCAAGAGGGAGCGGGGGGGCCCTACAATGAGCAGTTCTTC; CDR3 protein: CASSQEGAGGPYNEQFF
clone size: .; V gene: TRBV2; J gene: TRBJ1-1; D gene: .; CDR3 DNA: TGTGCCAGCAGTGCCAGGGAGAACACTGAAGCTTTCTTT; CDR3 protein: CASSARENTEAFF
clone size: once; V gene: TRBV6-5; J gene: TRBJ2-1; D gene: .; CDR3 DNA: TGTGCCAGCAGTTTAACGGCTAGCGTCACCTACAATGAGCAGTTCTTC; CDR3 protein: CASSLTASVTYNEQFF
clone size: .; V gene: TRBV11-2; J gene: TRBJ2-7; D gene: TRBD2; CDR3 DNA: TGTGCCAGCAGCTTTGGACTAGCGGATGACTACGAGCAGTACTTC; CDR3 protein: CASSFGLADDYEQYF
clone size: .; V gene: TRBV12-5; J gene: TRBJ2-7; D gene: TRBD1; CDR3 DNA: TGTGCTAGTGGTACAGGGGGCCGAGAGCAGTACTTC; CDR3 protein: CASGTGGREQYF
clone size: .; V gene: TRBV28; J gene: TRBJ2-7; D gene: TRBD1; CDR3 DNA: TGTGCCAGCAGTTGGGGGGGACAGGGGGAGTACGAGCAGTACTTC; CDR3 protein: CASSWGGQGEYEQYF
clone size: .; V gene: TRBV2; J gene: TRBJ2-5; D gene: TRBD1; CDR3 DNA: TGTGCCAGCAGGGGAAGGGGGCTCGAGACCCAGTACTTC; CDR3 protein: CASRGRGLETQYF
clone size: .; V gene: TRBV27; J gene: TRBJ2-2; D gene: .; CDR3 DNA: TGTGCCAGCAGTTTATCGGGGGGGGCTCTGGGTGGGGAGCTGTTTTTT; CDR3 protein: CASSLSGGALGGELFF
clone size: .; V gene: TRBV6-5; J gene: TRBJ2-5; D gene: TRBD1; CDR3 DNA: TGTGCCAGCAGTTACTCCCGCAGGGGGCTTGAGACCCAGTACTTC; CDR3 protein: CASSYSRRGLETQYF
clone size: .; V gene: TRBV28; J gene: TRBJ2-1; D gene: TRBD2; CDR3 DNA: TGTGCCAGCAGCCCTACCGGGACTAGCTCGGGGTTCTTC; CDR3 protein: CASSPTGTSSGFF
clone size: .; V gene: TRBV29-1; J gene: TRBJ1-2; D gene: TRBD1; CDR3 DNA: TGCAGCGTTGCCAGGACAGGGGACTATGGCTACACCTTC; CDR3 protein: CSVARTGDYGYTF
clone size: .; V gene: TRBV25-1; J gene: TRBJ1-2; D gene: .; CDR3 DNA: TGTGCCAGCAGTGCCTGGACGGGAGACTATGGCTACACCTTC; CDR3 protein: CASSAWTGDYGYTF
clone size: .; V gene: TRBV23-1; J gene: TRBJ1-2; D gene: .; CDR3 DNA: TGCGCCAGCACTCCGGCGGGCTATGGCTACACCTTC; CDR3 protein: CASTPAGYGYTF
clone size: .; V gene: TRBV2; J gene: TRBJ2-1; D gene: .; CDR3 DNA: TGTGCCAGCAGCCTCAGACTAGGACATGAGCAGTTCTTC; CDR3 protein: CASSLRLGHEQFF
clone size: once; V gene: TRBV6-5; J gene: TRBJ1-2; D gene: .; CDR3 DNA: TGTGCCAGCAGTTCCATCGGGGGGTGGCGGGGCTACACCTTC; CDR3 protein: CASSSIGGWRGYTF
clone size: .; V gene: TRBV6-1; J gene: TRBJ2-2; D gene: .; CDR3 DNA: TGTGCCAGCAAAAAGGGAGAGAGCACCGGGGAGCTGTTTTTT; CDR3 protein: CASKKGESTGELFF
clone size: .; V gene: TRBV6-5; J gene: TRBJ1-6; D gene: TRBD1; CDR3 DNA: TGTGCCAGCAGACAACAGGGGAATAATTCACCCCTCCACTTT; CDR3 protein: CASRQQGNNSPLHF
clone size: .; V gene: TRBV7-6; J gene: TRBJ1-1; D gene: .; CDR3 DNA: TGTGCCAGCAGCCTACAGGGGAACACTGAAGCTTTCTTT; CDR3 protein: CASSLQGNTEAFF
clone size: .; V gene: TRBV6-5; J gene: TRBJ1-2; D gene: .; CDR3 DNA: TGTGCCAGCAGTCCCGACAGGTTCTATGGCTACACCTTC; CDR3 protein: CASSPDRFYGYTF
clone size: .; V gene: TRBV7-6; J gene: TRBJ2-2; D gene: TRBD2; CDR3 DNA: TGTGCCAGCAGCTCCTTAGCGGGGGCGGCCGGGGAGCTGTTTTTT; CDR3 protein: CASSSLAGAAGELFF
clone size: .; V gene: TRBV18; J gene: TRBJ2-7; D gene: .; CDR3 DNA: TGTGCCAGCTCACCACAATTCGAGGGAGAGCAGTACTTC; CDR3 protein: CASSPQFEGEQYF
clone size: .; V gene: TRBV2; J gene: TRBJ1-3; D gene: .; CDR3 DNA: TGTGCCAGCAGTGGGCAGTTGGAGGGAAACACCATATATTTT; CDR3 protein: CASSGQLEGNTIYF
clone size: .; V gene: TRBV7-3; J gene: TRBJ1-6; D gene: .; CDR3 DNA: TGTGCCAGCCGCGAGGGTGCCGCTAATTCACCCCTCCACTTT; CDR3 protein: CASREGAANSPLHF
clone size: .; V gene: TRBV7-8; J gene: TRBJ2-3; D gene: TRBD2; CDR3 DNA: TGTGCCAGCAGCCCATCGGGACTAGCGGGGGGGCCGAGAGATACGCAGTATTTT; CDR3 protein: CASSPSGLAGGPRDTQYF
clone size: .; V gene: TRBV5-8; J gene: TRBJ2-1; D gene: TRBD2; CDR3 DNA: TGTGCCAGCAGCGGTCGCATTAGCGGGGGAGTATACAATGAGCAGTTCTTC; CDR3 protein: CASSGRISGGVYNEQFF
clone size: .; V gene: TRBV7-9; J gene: TRBJ1-1; D gene: .; CDR3 DNA: TGTGCCAGCAGCTTAGGCGTGGACTCGAACACTGAAGCTTTCTTT; CDR3 protein: CASSLGVDSNTEAFF
clone size: once; V gene: TRBV7-9; J gene: TRBJ1-1; D gene: TRBD1; CDR3 DNA: TGTGCCAGCAGTCTTACAGGGGAGAGGGCTTTCTTT; CDR3 protein: CASSLTGERAFF
clone size: .; V gene: TRBV30; J gene: TRBJ1-2; D gene: .; CDR3 DNA: TGTGCCTGGAGTGTACTGAGGAGGGGAGAAGGCTACACCTTC; CDR3 protein: CAWSVLRRGEGYTF
clone size: .; V gene: TRBV11-3; J gene: TRBJ1-1; D gene: TRBD1; CDR3 DNA: TGTGCCAGCAGCCACGGACAGGGTGAGTTGACTGAAGCTTTCTTT; CDR3 protein: CASSHGQGELTEAFF
clone size: once; V gene: TRBV5-1; J gene: TRBJ2-3; D gene: .; CDR3 DNA: TGCGCCAGCAGCTTACAGGGTGGGGGAGATACGCAGTATTTT; CDR3 protein: CASSLQGGGDTQYF
clone size: .; V gene: TRBV29-1; J gene: TRBJ2-1; D gene: .; CDR3 DNA: TGCAGCGTTCCCAGGGGTGGATACAATGAGCAGTTCTTC; CDR3 protein: CSVPRGGYNEQFF
clone size: .; V gene: TRBV5-6; J gene: TRBJ2-2; D gene: .; CDR3 DNA: TGTGCCAGCAGGCCACAGGGGGGGACCGGGGAGCTGTTTTTT; CDR3 protein: CASRPQGGTGELFF
clone size: .; V gene: TRBV18; J gene: TRBJ2-2; D gene: .; CDR3 DNA: TGTGCCAGCTCACCACAGGGAGAAGGCGGGGAGCTGTTTTTT; CDR3 protein: CASSPQGEGGELFF
clone size: .; V gene: TRBV2; J gene: TRBJ1-6; D gene: TRBD1; CDR3 DNA: TGTGCCAGCAGACAGGGGTATAATTCACCCCTCCACTTT; CDR3 protein: CASRQGYNSPLHF
clone size: .; V gene: TRBV27; J gene: TRBJ1-5; D gene: TRBD1; CDR3 DNA: TGTGCCAGCAGTTCCACCGGGACAGGCGGTCGTCAGCCCCAGCATTTT; CDR3 protein: CASSSTGTGGRQPQHF
clone size: few; V gene: TRBV6-6; J gene: TRBJ1-2; D gene: .; CDR3 DNA: TGTGCCAGCAGGCCCTCGGGGGACTATGGCTACACCTTC; CDR3 protein: CASRPSGDYGYTF
clone size: .; V gene: TRBV5-1; J gene: TRBJ1-5; D gene: TRBD1; CDR3 DNA: TGCGCCAGCACCGACAGGGGGGTGAATCAGCCCCAGCATTTT; CDR3 protein: CASTDRGVNQPQHF
clone size: .; V gene: TRBV18; J gene: TRBJ2-6; D gene: .; CDR3 DNA: TGTGCCAGCTCACTAGAATCTGGGGCCAACGTCCTGACTTTC; CDR3 protein: CASSLESGANVLTF
clone size: .; V gene: TRBV2; J gene: TRBJ2-7; D gene: TRBD1; CDR3 DNA: TGTGCCAGCAGGGCGGACAGGGACACCTACGAGCAGTACTTC; CDR3 protein: CASRADRDTYEQYF
clone size: .; V gene: TRBV2; J gene: TRBJ1-6; D gene: TRBD1; CDR3 DNA: TGTGCCAGCAGTCTACAGGGGGCGTATTCACCCCTCCACTTT; CDR3 protein: CASSLQGAYSPLHF
clone size: .; V gene: TRBV7-6; J gene: TRBJ2-2; D gene: TRBD1; CDR3 DNA: TGTGCCAGCAGCGCACGACAGGGGAGCACCGGGGAGCTGTTTTTT; CDR3 protein: CASSARQGSTGELFF
clone size: .; V gene: TRBV21-1; J gene: TRBJ2-7; D gene: .; CDR3 DNA: TGTGCCAGCAGAGCGGGCCCACTACCGGGACTAAAAACCTACGAGCAGTACTTC; CDR3 protein: CASRAGPLPGLKTYEQYF
clone size: .; V gene: TRBV2; J gene: TRBJ1-1; D gene: .; CDR3 DNA: TGTGCCAGCAGTGAAGATCTGTCGGGGAGTACTGAAGCTTTCTTT; CDR3 protein: CASSEDLSGSTEAFF
clone size: once; V gene: TRBV5-6; J gene: TRBJ2-7; D gene: TRBD1; CDR3 DNA: TGTGCCAGCAGCTCAGGGCCGGGACAGGGTTACGAGCAGTACTTC; CDR3 protein: CASSSGPGQGYEQYF
clone size: once; V gene: TRBV11-1; J gene: TRBJ2-7; D gene: TRBD2; CDR3 DNA: TGTGCCAGCAGCTTAACCACTAGCGGGGGCCACTACGAGCAGTACTTC; CDR3 protein: CASSLTTSGGHYEQYF
clone size: .; V gene: TRBV9; J gene: TRBJ1-1; D gene: .; CDR3 DNA: TGTGCCAGCAGCTCCCTCGGAGGGGCCGAGGCTGAAGCTTTCTTT; CDR3 protein: CASSSLGGAEAEAFF
clone size: .; V gene: TRBV5-5; J gene: TRBJ2-7; D gene: TRBD2; CDR3 DNA: TGTGCCAGCAGCTTGCCGGGGGGCTACGAGCAGTACTTC; CDR3 protein: CASSLPGGYEQYF
clone size: .; V gene: TRBV19; J gene: TRBJ1-6; D gene: .; CDR3 DNA: TGTGCCAGTAGTAACGGGGTTTATAATTCCTCACCCCTCCACTTT; CDR3 protein: CASSNGVYNSSPLHF
clone size: .; V gene: TRBV5-4; J gene: TRBJ2-3; D gene: TRBD2; CDR3 DNA: TGTGCCAGCAGCTTGAGCGGGGGCGGTCGGACAGATACGCAGTATTTT; CDR3 protein: CASSLSGGGRTDTQYF